This T cell receptor (beta chain) was captured in a study of cytomegalovirus exposure and HLA in healthy donors. The sample holds a few counts of this clone. The antigen is unknown. Study-wide results and limits: Analysis was carried out at a later point, and it linked a missense DCLRE1C variant to TCR beta V- and J-gene trimming. Most subjects' HLA-A and HLA-B alleles were reportedly predicted from TCR beta sequences. A later analysis found most CMV-associated TCR beta chains apparently HLA-restricted. Segments of the TCR beta V type were, in most cases, productive about 90% or about 30% of the time in an earlier analysis.

60 Vbeta and 13 Jbeta primers were used in PCR. Profiled with immunoSEQ multiplex PCR; TCRdb holds only in-frame clones, not every one. Here the sample spans about 130,000 clones, approximately 80% being singletons. The CDR3 runs to 16 residues. The V and J ends lost 3 bases and 1 base, in that order; junction bases with no gene match: 7. Per the germline V gene, CDR1 is MGHRA and CDR2 is YSYEKL. The clonotype originates from a man aged 25-45 years in good health and CMV-seronegative. The chain joins TRBV4-1 to TRBJ1-2; TRBD1 aligns across 8 bases. The sample consisted of PBMCs. For the CDR3, the DNA is TGCGCCAGCAGCCATTCCAGGACAGGGAATAACTATGGCTACACCTTC. Amino acids: CASSHSRTGNNYGYTF.